The next 14 T cell receptor beta chains were all read from a single sample in a study of blood T cell repertoires in COVID-19. The assay was immunoSEQ multiplex PCR, and TCRdb's table has in-frame clones only and misses some. The data contain more than 250,000 clones, about 86% of them singletons. Material: peripheral blood. All receptors come from a woman aged 45-60 years with acute or convalescent COVID-19.

In this sample, this clone turned up once. CDR3 bases: TGTGCCAGCAGCGCCAGGGCGGGACAGGGACTTAACTATGGCTACACCTTC. As protein: CASSARAGQGLNYGYTF. The chain links TRBV7-9 to TRBJ1-2, with 9 bases fitting TRBD1. The junction had 11 bases not matched to a gene; V was cut back by 5 bases and J by 1 base. The germline V gene has CDR1 SEHNR and CDR2 FQNEAQ (reference sequence). The CDR3 runs 17 residues.

The chain is built from TRBV10-3 and TRBJ2-2; 9 bases are a match to TRBD2. The CDR3 contains 16 residues. In germline, CDR1 is ENHRY, CDR2 SYGVKD. V was clipped by 0 bases and J by 4 bases; unmatched bases: 3. As DNA, the CDR3 is TGTGCCATCAGTGAGTCAAAGCGGGGGGTCACCGGGGAGCTGTTTTTT. It yields the protein CAISESKRGVTGELFF.

CDR3 sequence: CASSQGSEGAFF. The CDR3, as DNA: TGTGCCAGCAGCCAAGGGTCAGAGGGAGCTTTCTTT. The V gene is TRBV3-1 (or the pseudogene TRBV3-2), the J gene TRBJ1-1; unclear D gene. Germline V lookup: CDR1 LGHDT, CDR2 YNNKEL (reference sequence). The CDR3 contains 12 residues. V was shortened by 1 base and J by 10 bases, with 10 bases between the two germline ends.

This sequence joins TRBV7-2 and TRBJ2-7, with 11 bases fitting TRBD2. V was pared by 3 bases and J by 3 bases, with 7 bases of the junction left unmatched. The germline CDR1 and CDR2 sequences are SGHTA and FQGNSA. CDR3 length: 16 residues. This CDR3 reads CASSLGLAEWGYEQYV. The DNA for the CDR3 is TGTGCCAGCAGCTTGGGACTAGCGGAGTGGGGCTACGAGCAGTACGTC.

This clone was seen a handful of times. This chain connects TRBV28 to TRBJ1-1, with D perhaps TRBD1 (5 bases). CDR3 length: 16 residues. Trimming cost V 2 bases and J 3 bases, with 16 bases left between them. Germline V gives CDR1 MDHEN, CDR2 SYDVKM. The CDR3 sequence is CASSLRSGARDTEAFF. The CDR3 nucleotides read TGTGCCAGCAGTTTAAGATCTGGGGCAAGGGACACTGAAGCTTTCTTT. Filled out from reference TRBV28 and TRBJ1-1, the complete variable domain reads DVKVTQSSRYLVKRTGEKVFLECVQDMDHENMFWYRQDPGLGLRLIYFSYDVKMKEKGDIPEGYSVSREKKERFSLILESASTNQTSMYLCASSLRSGARDTEAFFGQGTRLTVV.

This clone was detected only a few times. CDR3: CASSLEQGDTGELFF. In nucleotides, the CDR3 is TGTGCCAGCAGCTTGGAACAGGGCGATACCGGGGAGCTGTTTTTT. V gene TRBV5-4 combines with J gene TRBJ2-2; tentative D call: TRBD1 (6 bases). The germline V gene encodes CDR1 SGHNT and CDR2 YYREEE (reference sequence). This CDR3 contains 15 residues. The germline V and J ends were trimmed by 0 bases and 5 bases, with 11 bases remaining between them.

CDR3 in DNA: TGTGCCAGCAGCTCAACCGGGAACTACAATGAGCAGTTCTTC. Translating gives CASSSTGNYNEQFF. The rearrangement joins TRBV5-4 to TRBJ2-1, with D perhaps TRBD2 (5 bases). Germline CDR1 and CDR2: SGHNT and YYREEE (reference sequence). The CDR3 sequence is 14 residues long. V lost 3 bases and J lost 3, with 10 bases in between.

The rearrangement links TRBV6-1 to TRBJ1-5, with D perhaps TRBD1 (5 bases). Trimming stripped 2 bases from V and 5 bases from J, with 7 bases between. This CDR3 spans 13 amino acids. CDR1 MNHNS and CDR2 SASEGT come from the germline V gene. CDR3 protein: CASSEPRDQPQHF. CDR3 nucleotide sequence: TGTGCCAGCAGTGAACCCAGGGATCAGCCCCAGCATTTT.

This chain connects TRBV19 to TRBJ1-2; 9 bases match TRBD1. V shed 9 bases, J shed 7 bases, and the junction held 18 bases outside the gene matches. The CDR3 is made up of 16 amino acids. Germline values: CDR1 LNHDA, CDR2 SQIVND (reference sequence). CDR3 residues: CASRAGIPGQGSGYTF. The DNA for the CDR3 is TGTGCCAGCCGGGCGGGAATACCGGGACAGGGAAGTGGCTACACCTTC.

This chain connects TRBV7-6 to TRBJ2-5; maybe TRBD2 (5 bases). Germline V gene lookup returns CDR1 SGHVS and CDR2 FNYEAQ. CDR3 size: 17 residues. The V end was cut by 6 bases, the J end by 0 bases, with 20 bases between. CDR3 nucleotides: TGTGCCAGCAGACCGAACCTAATGGTAGCGTACCAAGAGACCCAGTACTTC. Translating gives CASRPNLMVAYQETQYF.

The V call is TRBV15, the J call TRBJ1-1; possible D gene TRBD1, 5 bases. Per the germline V gene, CDR1 is LNHNV and CDR2 is YYDKDF (reference sequence). Trimming shortened V by 0 bases and J by 1 base, and 12 bases separated the two germline ends. This CDR3 is 16 amino acids long. CDR3 sequence (DNA): TGTGCCACCAGCAGAGATTCTGGGGGGACGAACACTGAAGCTTTCTTT. Translated, it gives CATSRDSGGTNTEAFF.

The chain couples TRBV6-5 to TRBJ2-5; 7 bases agree with TRBD1. With 8 bases clipped from V and 2 bases from J, the junction kept 5 bases outside the gene matches. The CDR3 is 13 amino acids. Germline lookup yields CDR1 MNHEY and CDR2 SVGAGI. CDR3: CASGLQGQETQYF. CDR3 coding DNA: TGTGCCAGCGGATTACAGGGGCAAGAGACCCAGTACTTC.

The chain employs TRBV15 and TRBJ2-2; no clear D gene. The V end lost 0 bases, the J end lost 1 base, and 3 bases lay between the germline ends. The CDR3 is made up of 14 amino acids. CDR1 is LNHNV and CDR2 is YYDKDF in the germline V gene (reference sequence). The CDR3 bases are TGTGCCACCAGCAGAGATAAGAACACCGGGGAGCTGTTTTTT. It is translated as CATSRDKNTGELFF.

The chain has TRBV4-2 and TRBJ2-1; 13 nucleotides line up with TRBD2. Germline trimming cut 0 bases from V and 9 bases from J; bases unmatched to any gene: 5. Germline V gene lookup returns CDR1 LGHNA and CDR2 YNFKEQ. The CDR3 totals 16 residues. The CDR3: CASSQDMGLAGSEQFF. In DNA form, the CDR3 reads TGTGCCAGCAGCCAAGACATGGGACTAGCGGGAAGTGAGCAGTTCTTC.